This entry lists 23 T cell receptor beta chains sequenced from one sample in a study of blood T cell repertoires in COVID-19 (dated by TCRdb to 2020 to 2021). The library relied on the immunoSEQ multiplex PCR assay. The clones in this table, taken by TCRdb from immuneACCESS, are in-frame only. Not every clone is retained; where verified, under half of the shortfall comes from an unresolved V gene, and the cause of the rest is unknown. For this sample there are tens of thousands of clones; roughly 80% appear just once. The top ten clones comprise 11% of the sample. Material: peripheral blood. Receptors originate from a man in his fifties with acute or convalescent COVID-19.

This chain connects TRBV4-1 to TRBJ2-1; D might be TRBD2 (6 bases). Germline lookup yields CDR1 MGHRA and CDR2 YSYEKL. With 0 bases removed from V and 1 base from J, the gap between germline ends came to 19 bases. This CDR3 comprises 19 residues. Here the CDR3 DNA reads TGCGCCAGCAGCCAAGAGTCTACTAGCTCCCAACCGTCCTACAATGAGCAGTTCTTC. Encoded protein: CASSQESTSSQPSYNEQFF.

This chain links TRBV5-1 with TRBJ2-1; 7 positions match TRBD1. Germline V gene data show CDR1 as SGHRS and CDR2 as YFSETQ. J lost 6 bases, V lost 0 bases, and 9 bases had no gene match. The CDR3 length is 16 residues. The CDR3 nucleotides are TGCGCCAGCAGCTTGGCGGGGACAGTCAGGGGCAATGAGCAGTTCTTC. This codes for CASSLAGTVRGNEQFF.

This rearrangement joins TRBV28 to TRBJ2-1, with 8 bases that match TRBD1. CDR3 length equals 13 residues. V was clipped by 6 bases and J by 7 bases; unmatched bases: 5. The germline gives CDR1 MDHEN, CDR2 SYDVKM. CDR3 protein: CASSSGTGNEQFF. The CDR3 DNA follows: TGTGCCAGCAGCTCCGGGACAGGAAATGAGCAGTTCTTC.

The chain employs TRBV5-5 and TRBJ2-7; possibly TRBD2 for D (5 bases). CDR3 length: 14 residues. Germline loops: CDR1 SGHKS, CDR2 YYEKEE (reference sequence). The V end lost 4 bases, the J end lost 3 bases, and 14 bases lay between the germline ends. CDR3 in DNA: TGTGCCAGCAGCGACTCGGGCGGGTACTACGAGCAGTACTTC. The encoded protein is CASSDSGGYYEQYF.

This clone was seen only once. This chain links TRBV7-8 with TRBJ2-7, with 12 positions matching TRBD2. The CDR3 runs 17 residues. The J segment lost 10 bases and the V segment lost 2 bases, leaving 15 bases of the junction unmatched. Germline CDR1 SGHVS, CDR2 FQNEAQ. The CDR3 DNA reads as TGTGCCAGCAGCTTACCAGCGGGACTAGCGGGCCGGGGGGGTCAGTACTTC. It codes for CASSLPAGLAGRGGQYF.

CDR3 in DNA: TGTGCCAGTAGTAGAGGTAATGAAAAACTGTTTTTT. Encoded protein: CASSRGNEKLFF. This chain connects TRBV19 to TRBJ1-4; D not resolved. The ends were cut back, 4 bases at V and 4 bases at J, with 4 bases in the middle. Germline V lookup: CDR1 LNHDA, CDR2 SQIVND (reference sequence). This CDR3 contains 12 residues. Full variable domain (outside the CDR3, taken from reference TRBV19 and TRBJ1-4): DGGITQSPKYLFRKEGQNVTLSCEQNLNHDAMYWYRQDPGQGLRLIYYSQIVNDFQKGDIAEGYSVSREKKESFPLTVTSAQKNPTAFYLCASSRGNEKLFFGSGTQLSVL.

J is TRBJ1-3 and V is TRBV25-1; TRBD1 is a possible D gene (5 bases). The V end was cut by 3 bases, the J end by 0 bases, with 15 bases between. CDR3 length: 17 residues. Germline V gene lookup returns CDR1 MGHDK and CDR2 SYGVNS. The DNA of the CDR3 is TGTGCCAGCAGTGATCCGGCCAGGGCTGACTCTGGAAACACCATATATTTT. Amino acid sequence: CASSDPARADSGNTIYF.

V is TRBV6-5 and J is TRBJ2-3, with 10 bases lining up with TRBD1. V was clipped by 7 bases and J by 2 bases; unmatched bases: 6. Per the germline V gene, CDR1 is MNHEY and CDR2 is SVGAGI. The CDR3 extends over 15 amino acids. The CDR3 is CASTKGQGFTDTQYF. CDR3 sequence (DNA): TGTGCCAGCACCAAGGGACAGGGGTTCACAGATACGCAGTATTTT.

The chain employs TRBV6-4 and TRBJ1-1; no reliable D call. This CDR3 contains 13 residues. The germline V gene has CDR1 MRHNA and CDR2 SNTAGT. Deletions cut 3 bases from V and 0 bases from J, with 5 bases between. The CDR3 protein is CASSDQMNTEAFF. CDR3 bases: TGTGCCAGCAGTGATCAGATGAACACTGAAGCTTTCTTT.

The chain uses TRBV6-2 or TRBV6-3 and TRBJ1-1; 7 nucleotides match TRBD1. The CDR3 spans 15 residues. Germline V gene data show CDR1 as MNHEY and CDR2 as SVGEGT. The junction had 6 bases not matched to a gene; V was cut back by 4 bases and J by 1 base. CDR3 residues: CASSSQGKGNTEAFF. CDR3 in DNA: TGTGCCAGCAGTTCACAGGGGAAAGGGAACACTGAAGCTTTCTTT.

V and J are TRBV4-2 and TRBJ1-2; D is ambiguous. There are 13 residues in the CDR3. Germline CDR1 is LGHNA and CDR2 is YNFKEQ. Trimming cost V 3 bases and J 5 bases, with 10 bases left between them. This CDR3 reads CASSQVVEYGYTF. Written as DNA, the CDR3 is TGTGCCAGCAGCCAGGTGGTTGAGTATGGCTACACCTTC.

V usage is TRBV5-4 and J usage is TRBJ1-3; 11 bases map to TRBD1. Germline V gene sequence: CDR1 SGHNT, CDR2 YYREEE (reference sequence). The ends lost 4 bases at V and 4 bases at J; junction bases unmatched: 10. This CDR3 has 17 amino acids. In DNA, the CDR3 is TGTGCCAGCAGCGCCTCCCGGGACAGGGGGACAGGAAACACCATATATTTT. Encoded protein: CASSASRDRGTGNTIYF.

This sequence joins TRBV5-6 and TRBJ2-1, with D tentatively TRBD1 (5 bases). The CDR3 is 14 amino acids. V gave up 4 bases and J gave up 0 bases, with 8 bases separating them. In germline, CDR1 is SGHDT, CDR2 YYEEEE. The CDR3 sequence is CASSLTGSYNEQFF. CDR3 bases: TGTGCCAGCAGCCTAACAGGCTCCTACAATGAGCAGTTCTTC.

The chain has TRBV18 and TRBJ1-2; TRBD1 aligns across 10 bases. Germline trimming cut 6 bases from V and 4 bases from J; bases unmatched to any gene: 8. The CDR3 covers 15 residues. Germline CDR1 KGHSH, CDR2 LQKENI. The CDR3 DNA reads TGTGCCAGCTCCGAAAGGACAGGGGGAATCTATGGCTACACCTTC. Protein product: CASSERTGGIYGYTF.

The J gene is TRBJ1-2, the V gene TRBV4-3, with D perhaps TRBD1 (6 bases). The CDR3 runs 15 residues. Trimming removed 0 bases from V and 0 bases from J, with 8 bases in between. The germline CDR1 and CDR2 sequences are LGHNA and YSLEER. The chain's CDR3 is CASSQEGASNYGYTF. For the CDR3, the DNA is TGCGCCAGCAGCCAAGAGGGGGCATCTAACTATGGCTACACCTTC.

This clone was found a few times. The gene calls are TRBV5-6 and TRBJ2-7; 9 bases match TRBD1. In germline, CDR1 is SGHDT, CDR2 YYEEEE. The ends lost 2 bases at V and 6 bases at J; junction bases unmatched: 9. This CDR3 contains 15 residues. CDR3 amino acids: CASSFFGTGLFEQYF. CDR3 in DNA: TGTGCCAGCAGCTTTTTTGGGACAGGGTTGTTCGAGCAGTACTTC.

The V gene is TRBV7-3, the J gene TRBJ2-2; 11 nucleotides agree with TRBD1. The CDR3 has 15 amino acids. Germline CDR1 reads SGHTA; CDR2 reads FQGTGA. J lost 6 bases, V lost 2 bases, and 2 bases had no gene match. CDR3 bases: TGTGCCAGCAGCTTAGGACAGGGGGCGTCCGGGGAGCTGTTTTTT. Amino acids: CASSLGQGASGELFF.

The chain has TRBV14 and TRBJ2-7; D gene ambiguous. The V end lost 4 bases, the J end lost 2 bases, and 9 bases lay between the germline ends. CDR3 length equals 13 residues. Germline V gives CDR1 SGHDN, CDR2 FVKESK. CDR3 sequence: CASSLGWPYEQYF. The CDR3 nucleotides read TGTGCCAGCAGCCTTGGTTGGCCCTACGAGCAGTACTTC.

This sequence joins TRBV7-2 and TRBJ2-2; 9 bases are shared with TRBD1. The V segment lost 5 bases and the J segment 5 bases; nucleotides outside the gene matches: 6. The V gene's germline CDR1 is SGHTA and CDR2 FQGNSA. The CDR3 extends over 15 amino acids. This CDR3 reads CASSIRGQGTGELFF. The CDR3 nucleotides are TGTGCCAGCAGCATAAGGGGACAGGGAACCGGGGAGCTGTTTTTT.

The chain has TRBV3-1 (or the pseudogene TRBV3-2) and TRBJ2-7, with a weak D call TRBD2 (7 bases). The CDR3 is 17 amino acids. CDR1 and CDR2 from the germline V gene are LGHDT and YNNKEL (reference sequence). V was clipped by 4 bases and J by 4 bases, with 23 bases between them. CDR3 bases: TGTGCCAGCAGCCCGAATAGGGGGGGGGATGCGGGTTACGAGCAGTACTTC. Protein sequence: CASSPNRGGDAGYEQYF.

As DNA, the CDR3 is TGTCCCCGAGGAGGAAGCAATCAGCCCCAGCATTTT. Protein sequence: CPRGGSNQPQHF. V gene TRBV14 combines with J gene TRBJ1-5; D call uncertain. The CDR3 has 12 amino acids. The germline CDR1 and CDR2 sequences are SGHDN and FVKESK.

The J gene is TRBJ1-5, the V gene TRBV9; D unresolved. The V gene's germline CDR1 is SGDLS and CDR2 YYNGEE. The CDR3 covers 13 residues. V dropped 0 bases and J dropped 6 bases, with 7 bases sitting between them. CDR3 region: CASSVAPRQPQHF. The DNA for the CDR3 is TGTGCCAGCAGCGTAGCCCCCCGTCAGCCCCAGCATTTT.

V and J are TRBV28 and TRBJ1-1; 8 nucleotides agree with TRBD1. Losses at the gene ends were 3 bases for V and 2 bases for J; bases not matched to a gene: 20. This CDR3 spans 20 amino acids. The germline gives CDR1 MDHEN, CDR2 SYDVKM. The CDR3 DNA reads TGTGCCAGCAGTTTGAACCTTCTTATGGGACAGGCACGGCCTAACACTGAAGCTTTCTTT. Translated, it gives CASSLNLLMGQARPNTEAFF.